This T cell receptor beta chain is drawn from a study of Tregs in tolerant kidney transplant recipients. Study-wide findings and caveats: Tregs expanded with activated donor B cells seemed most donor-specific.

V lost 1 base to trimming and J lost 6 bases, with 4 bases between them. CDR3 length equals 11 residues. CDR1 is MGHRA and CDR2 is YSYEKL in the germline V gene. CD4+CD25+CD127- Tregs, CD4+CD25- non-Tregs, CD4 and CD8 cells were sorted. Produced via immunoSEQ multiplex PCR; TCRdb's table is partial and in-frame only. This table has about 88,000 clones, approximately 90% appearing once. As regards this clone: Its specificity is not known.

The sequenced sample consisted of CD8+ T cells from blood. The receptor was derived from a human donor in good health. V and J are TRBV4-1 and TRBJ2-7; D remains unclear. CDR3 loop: CASSQGSEQYF. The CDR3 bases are TGCGCCAGCAGCCAAGGATCCGAGCAGTACTTC.